This T cell receptor beta chain was observed in a study of T-cell memory formation after mild COVID-19. Study-wide findings and caveats: Certain responding clones were present in pre-infection memory, suggesting participation of cross-reactive memory.

V was trimmed by 0 bases and J by 4 bases, leaving 10 bases between them. CDR3 length equals 15 residues. One entry per CDR3 protein, called by TCRdb with MiXCR from the 5' RACE reads. The sample consists of 190,000 or so distinct CDR3 sequences, about 22% of them appearing once. This clonotype was observed a handful of times. The antigen is not known. The rearrangement links TRBV23-1 to TRBJ1-5, with D hard to call. TRBV23-1 is reported as an ORF; its role is uncertain. This clonotype was obtained from an adult woman who had mild COVID-19 (a few samples of this study predate the infection). Cell type and time point are not known. The sample comprised PBMCs or a T cell subset sorted from them (not recorded which). The CDR3 loop is CASSQSRGRNQPQHF. The CDR3, as DNA: TGCGCCAGCAGTCAATCCCGCGGCAGGAATCAGCCCCAGCATTTT.